The T cell receptor (beta chain) described here comes from a study of blood T cells in healthy people across ages. As for the study in general: When template switching was applied, about one barcoded beta molecule was captured per two T cells.

The authors ran a second PCR of 7 to 11 cycles using a sample-barcoded 5' primer and a J-beta primer mix. TCRdb processed the 5' RACE reads anew with MiXCR; each CDR3 protein has one entry. Seen here are some 1,500,000 distinct CDR3 sequences, approximately 42% observed once, and the top ten hold around 4%. This clonotype was counted only a few times. Trimming cost V 8 bases and J 4 bases, with 8 bases left between them. In germline, CDR1 is DFQATT, CDR2 SNEGSKA (reference sequence). CDR3 length: 10 residues. The sequence was obtained from a woman aged 18-30 years in good health. V usage is TRBV20-1 and J usage is TRBJ1-2; unclear D gene. The sample taken for sequencing was blood. The CDR3 sequence is CSPKGYGYTF. CDR3 nucleotide sequence: TGCAGTCCCAAGGGCTATGGCTACACCTTC.